This TCR beta chain was recovered during a study of T cells in Graves' hyperthyroidism and ophthalmopathy. Findings and limits, study-wide: Most thyroid clonotypes expanded above 0.001 appeared in blood too. Prediction of ophthalmopathy progression came a median around 7.1 months pre-onset.

Amplified regions were TCR beta CDR3 sequences from RNA transcripts. A set of HTBI primers served as the primers for a first-round RT-PCR of the TCR CDR3. TCRdb called the multiplex PCR reads again in MiXCR, with one record for every CDR3 protein. Here the sample spans 300,000 to 450,000 distinct CDR3 sequences, 15% being singletons. Turning to this clonotype: Its target is not known.

The CDR3 has 14 amino acids. Germline V lookup: CDR1 WNHNN, CDR2 SYGVQD (reference sequence). V was shortened by 4 bases and J by 1 base, with 11 bases between the two germline ends. The sample taken for sequencing was blood. The chain is built from TRBV10-1 and TRBJ2-7, with D unresolved. This clonotype was sampled from a woman under 40 with Graves' hyperthyroidism. CDR3 amino acids: CASSGRRESYEQYF. CDR3 nucleotides: TGCGCCAGCAGTGGACGGAGAGAATCCTACGAGCAGTACTTC.